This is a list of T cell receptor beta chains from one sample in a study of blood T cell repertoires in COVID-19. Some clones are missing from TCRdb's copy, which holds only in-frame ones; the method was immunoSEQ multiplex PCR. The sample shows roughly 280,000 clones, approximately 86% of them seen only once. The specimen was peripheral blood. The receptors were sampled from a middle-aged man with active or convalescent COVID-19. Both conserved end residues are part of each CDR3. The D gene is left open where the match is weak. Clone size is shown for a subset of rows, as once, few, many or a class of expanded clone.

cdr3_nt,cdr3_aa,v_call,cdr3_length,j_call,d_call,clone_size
TGTGCCAGCAGTTACCGAAAGGGGGCTGGCACTGAAGCTTTCTTT,CASSYRKGAGTEAFF,TRBV6-5,15,TRBJ1-1,TRBD1,-
TGTGCCAGCAGCTTAGGGGACAGGGACCTGGAGGGCTACACCTTC,CASSLGDRDLEGYTF,TRBV7-9,15,TRBJ1-2,TRBD1,-
TGTGCCAGTAGTGCAGGGGGCGGAAAACTGTTTTTT,CASSAGGGKLFF,TRBV19,12,TRBJ1-4,TRBD1,-
TGTGCCTGGAACCTAGCGGGGGGGCTGAGTGAGCAGTTCTTC,CAWNLAGGLSEQFF,TRBV30,14,TRBJ2-1,TRBD2,once
TGTGCCTGGAGTGTCTCCCGGAGGACTTCTGGGGCCAACGTCCTGACTTTC,CAWSVSRRTSGANVLTF,TRBV30,17,TRBJ2-6,-,-
TGTGCCAGCTCACCACCAGCGGGTAACTATGGCTACACCTTC,CASSPPAGNYGYTF,TRBV18,14,TRBJ1-2,-,-
TGTGCCAGCAGCTCCAGGGTCGGCACTGAAGCTTTCTTT,CASSSRVGTEAFF,TRBV5-5,13,TRBJ1-1,-,-
TGTGCCAGCAGTTTGGGATTACAGGGGGCTTCCTATGGCTACACCTTC,CASSLGLQGASYGYTF,TRBV2,16,TRBJ1-2,TRBD1,-
TGTGCCACCAGCAGGCCGCCGGGACAGGGTAATGAAAAACTGTTTTTT,CATSRPPGQGNEKLFF,TRBV15,16,TRBJ1-4,TRBD1,-
TGTGCCAGTAGTACTAACGCACAGGGGGGTAGGGATCAGCCCCAGCATTTT,CASSTNAQGGRDQPQHF,TRBV19,17,TRBJ1-5,TRBD1,-
TGTGCCAGCAGCTTCAACGCGGGACTATCAGAGACCCAGTACTTC,CASSFNAGLSETQYF,TRBV11-2,15,TRBJ2-5,TRBD2,once
TGTGCCAGCAGACAGGGATCCACTCAGCCCCAGCATTTT,CASRQGSTQPQHF,TRBV2,13,TRBJ1-5,-,-
TGTGCCAGTAGGCCCGACGGAGGGGGCGCCTATGGCTACACCTTC,CASRPDGGGAYGYTF,TRBV19,15,TRBJ1-2,TRBD1,-
TGTGCCTGGAGTGGTGCGGGGGGGAGGGTCGACGAGCAGTACTTC,CAWSGAGGRVDEQYF,TRBV30,15,TRBJ2-7,TRBD2,many
TGTGCCTGGAGCGACGACAGGGGGGTAGATACGCAGTATTTT,CAWSDDRGVDTQYF,TRBV30,14,TRBJ2-3,TRBD1,-
TGTGCCAGCAGCTTGAACCAGGGGTTTCGGGAGACCCAGTACTTC,CASSLNQGFRETQYF,TRBV7-6,15,TRBJ2-5,-,-
TGTGCCAGCTCACCCCGACTGGGGGGAAACTACAATGAGCAGTTCTTC,CASSPRLGGNYNEQFF,TRBV18,16,TRBJ2-1,-,-
TGTGCCAGCAGTGATTCTTCTATTCCCCTACCCACCGGGGAGCTGTTTTTT,CASSDSSIPLPTGELFF,TRBV25-1,17,TRBJ2-2,-,-
TGTGCCAGCAGTGAAGGGGGTAGCGGGAGCGGTGAGCAGTTCTTC,CASSEGGSGSGEQFF,TRBV6-4,15,TRBJ2-1,TRBD2,-
TGTGCCAGCAGCCGTCTCGTGAACACTGAAGCTTTCTTT,CASSRLVNTEAFF,TRBV7-3,13,TRBJ1-1,-,-